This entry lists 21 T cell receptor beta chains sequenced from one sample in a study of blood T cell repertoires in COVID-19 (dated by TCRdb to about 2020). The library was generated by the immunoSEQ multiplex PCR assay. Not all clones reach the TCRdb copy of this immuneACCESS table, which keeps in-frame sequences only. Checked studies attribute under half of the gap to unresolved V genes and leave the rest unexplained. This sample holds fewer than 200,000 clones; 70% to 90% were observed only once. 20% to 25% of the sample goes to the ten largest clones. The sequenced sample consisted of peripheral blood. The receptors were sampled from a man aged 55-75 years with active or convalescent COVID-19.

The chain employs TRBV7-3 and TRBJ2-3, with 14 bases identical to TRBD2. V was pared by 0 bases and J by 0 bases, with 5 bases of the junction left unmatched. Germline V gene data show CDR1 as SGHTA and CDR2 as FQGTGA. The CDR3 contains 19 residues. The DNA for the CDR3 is TGTGCCAGCAGCTTAACTTGGACTAGCGGGGGGCTTAGCACAGATACGCAGTATTTT. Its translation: CASSLTWTSGGLSTDTQYF.

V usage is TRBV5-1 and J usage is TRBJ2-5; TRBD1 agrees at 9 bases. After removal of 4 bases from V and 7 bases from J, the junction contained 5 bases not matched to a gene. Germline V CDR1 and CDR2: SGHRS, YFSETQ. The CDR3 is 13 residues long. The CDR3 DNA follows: TGCGCCAGCAGCCCACGACAGGGGGGGACCCAGTACTTC. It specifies CASSPRQGGTQYF.

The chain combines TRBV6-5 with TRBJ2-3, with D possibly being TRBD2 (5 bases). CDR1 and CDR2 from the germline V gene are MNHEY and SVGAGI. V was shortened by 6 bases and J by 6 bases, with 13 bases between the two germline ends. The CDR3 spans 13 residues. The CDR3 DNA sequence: TGTGCCAGCAGCGGACTGGCCCGGGATACGCAGTATTTT. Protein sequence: CASSGLARDTQYF.

The CDR3 is CATSRAGLSVGNQPQHF. CDR3 DNA sequence: TGTGCCACCAGCAGAGCAGGTCTTTCTGTGGGCAATCAGCCCCAGCATTTT. The chain uses TRBV15 and TRBJ1-5; D unresolved. Germline CDR1 reads LNHNV; CDR2 reads YYDKDF (reference sequence). Trimming removed 1 base at V and 2 bases at J, with 15 bases between. The CDR3 contains 17 residues.

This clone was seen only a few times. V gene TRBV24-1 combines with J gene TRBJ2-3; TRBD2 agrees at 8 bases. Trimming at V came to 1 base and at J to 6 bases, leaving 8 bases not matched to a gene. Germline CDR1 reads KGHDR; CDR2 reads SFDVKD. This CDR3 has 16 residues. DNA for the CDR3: TGTGCCACCAGTGATTTACAACGGGGGGGCCCGGATACGCAGTATTTT. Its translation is CATSDLQRGGPDTQYF.

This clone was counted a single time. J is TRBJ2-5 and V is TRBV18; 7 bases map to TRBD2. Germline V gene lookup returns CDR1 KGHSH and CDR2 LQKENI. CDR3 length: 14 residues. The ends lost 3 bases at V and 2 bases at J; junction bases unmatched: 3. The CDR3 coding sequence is TGTGCCAGCTCACCCAGCGGGGTGCAAGAGACCCAGTACTTC. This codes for CASSPSGVQETQYF.

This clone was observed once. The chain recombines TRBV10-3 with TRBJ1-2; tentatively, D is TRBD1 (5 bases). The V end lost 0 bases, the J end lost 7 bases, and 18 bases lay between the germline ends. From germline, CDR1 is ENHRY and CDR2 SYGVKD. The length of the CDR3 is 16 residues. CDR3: CAISESAGAGMFGYTF. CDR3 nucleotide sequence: TGTGCCATCAGTGAGTCTGCCGGTGCAGGGATGTTTGGCTACACCTTC.

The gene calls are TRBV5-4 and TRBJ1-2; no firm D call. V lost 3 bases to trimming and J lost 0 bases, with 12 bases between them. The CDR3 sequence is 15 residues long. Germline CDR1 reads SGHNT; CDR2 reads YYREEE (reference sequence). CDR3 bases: TGTGCCAGCAGCTGGTATTCGGGAGCTAACTATGGCTACACCTTC. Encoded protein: CASSWYSGANYGYTF.

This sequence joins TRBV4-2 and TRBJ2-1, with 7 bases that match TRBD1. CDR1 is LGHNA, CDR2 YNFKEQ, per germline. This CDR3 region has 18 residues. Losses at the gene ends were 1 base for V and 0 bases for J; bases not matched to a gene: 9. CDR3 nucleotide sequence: TGTGCCAGCAGCCAAGGGGACAGTTTTACAATCTCCTACAATGAGCAGTTCTTC. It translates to CASSQGDSFTISYNEQFF.

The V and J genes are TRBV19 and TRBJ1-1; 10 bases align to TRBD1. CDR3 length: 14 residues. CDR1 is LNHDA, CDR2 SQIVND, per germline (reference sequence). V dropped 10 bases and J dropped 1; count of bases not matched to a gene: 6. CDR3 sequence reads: CATNRQGANTEAFF. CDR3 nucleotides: TGTGCCACCAATCGACAGGGGGCGAACACTGAAGCTTTCTTT.

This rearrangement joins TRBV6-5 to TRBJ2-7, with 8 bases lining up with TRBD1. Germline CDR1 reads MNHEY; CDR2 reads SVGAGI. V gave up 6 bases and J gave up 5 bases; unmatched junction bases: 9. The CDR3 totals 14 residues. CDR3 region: CASRAGTGSHEQYF. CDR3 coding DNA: TGTGCCAGCAGAGCCGGGACAGGCAGCCACGAGCAGTACTTC.

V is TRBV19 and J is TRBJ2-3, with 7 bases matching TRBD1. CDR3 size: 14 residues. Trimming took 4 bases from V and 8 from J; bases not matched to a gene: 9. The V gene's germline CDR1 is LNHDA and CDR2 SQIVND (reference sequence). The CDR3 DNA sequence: TGTGCCAGTAGTACCCGGGACAGTCCAGGTACGCAGTATTTT. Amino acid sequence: CASSTRDSPGTQYF.

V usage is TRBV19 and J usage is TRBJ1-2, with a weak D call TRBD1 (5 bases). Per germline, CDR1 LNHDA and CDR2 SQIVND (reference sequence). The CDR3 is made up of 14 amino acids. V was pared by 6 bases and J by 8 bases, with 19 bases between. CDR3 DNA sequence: TGTGCCAGTAGGGCCTCGGGCAGGGTTGGCGGCTACACCTTC. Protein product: CASRASGRVGGYTF.

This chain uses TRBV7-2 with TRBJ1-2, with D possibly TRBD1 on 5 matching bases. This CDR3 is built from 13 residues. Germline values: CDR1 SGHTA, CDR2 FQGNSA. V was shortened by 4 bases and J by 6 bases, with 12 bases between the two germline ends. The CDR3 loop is CASSYRGLDGYTF. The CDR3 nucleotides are TGTGCCAGCAGCTATCGGGGGTTAGATGGCTACACCTTC.

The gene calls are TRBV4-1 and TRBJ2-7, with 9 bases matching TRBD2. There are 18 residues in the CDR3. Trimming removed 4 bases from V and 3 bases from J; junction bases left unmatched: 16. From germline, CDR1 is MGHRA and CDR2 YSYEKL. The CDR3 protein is CASSRGTGTSQTLYEQYF. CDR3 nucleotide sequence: TGCGCCAGCAGCCGGGGAACCGGGACTAGCCAGACTCTCTACGAGCAGTACTTC.

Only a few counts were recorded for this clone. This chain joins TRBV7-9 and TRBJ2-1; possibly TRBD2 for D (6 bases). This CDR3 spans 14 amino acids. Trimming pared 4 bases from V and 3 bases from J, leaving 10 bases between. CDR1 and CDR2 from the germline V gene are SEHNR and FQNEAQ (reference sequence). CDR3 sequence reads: CASSSRTNYNEQFF. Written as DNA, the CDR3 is TGTGCCAGCAGCTCCCGGACTAACTACAATGAGCAGTTCTTC. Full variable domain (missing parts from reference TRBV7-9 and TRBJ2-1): DTGVSQNPRHKITKRGQNVTFRCDPISEHNRLYWYRQTLGQGPEFLTYFQNEAQLEKSRLLSDRFSAERPKGSFSTLEIQRTEQGDSAMYLCASSSRTNYNEQFFGPGTRLTVL.

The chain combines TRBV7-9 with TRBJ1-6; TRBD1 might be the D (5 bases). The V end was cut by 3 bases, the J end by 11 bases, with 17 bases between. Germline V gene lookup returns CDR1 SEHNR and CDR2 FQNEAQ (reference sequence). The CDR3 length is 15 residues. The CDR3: CASSLKGTRETPLHF. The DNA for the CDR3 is TGTGCCAGCAGCTTGAAGGGGACTAGGGAGACACCCCTCCACTTT. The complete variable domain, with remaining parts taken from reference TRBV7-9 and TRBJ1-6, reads DTGVSQNPRHKITKRGQNVTFRCDPISEHNRLYWYRQTLGQGPEFLTYFQNEAQLEKSRLLSDRFSAERPKGSFSTLEIQRTEQGDSAMYLCASSLKGTRETPLHFGNGTRLTVT.

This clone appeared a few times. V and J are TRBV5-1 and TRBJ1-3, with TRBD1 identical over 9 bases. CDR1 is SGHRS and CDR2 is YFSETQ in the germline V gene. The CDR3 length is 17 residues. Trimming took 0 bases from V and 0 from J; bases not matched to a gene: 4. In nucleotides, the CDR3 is TGCGCCAGCAGCTTGGGGACAGGGGCCGCCTCTGGAAACACCATATATTTT. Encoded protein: CASSLGTGAASGNTIYF.

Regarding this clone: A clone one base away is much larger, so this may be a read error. In DNA, the CDR3 is TGTGCCAGCAGCTTAGTGCAGGGCTCTGGAAACACCATATATTTT. It yields the protein CASSLVQGSGNTIYF. The rearrangement joins TRBV7-2 to TRBJ1-3; tentative D call: TRBD1 (5 bases). This CDR3 has 15 residues. The germline V gene has CDR1 SGHTA and CDR2 FQGNSA. Trimming shortened V by 1 base and J by 0 bases, and 7 bases separated the two germline ends.

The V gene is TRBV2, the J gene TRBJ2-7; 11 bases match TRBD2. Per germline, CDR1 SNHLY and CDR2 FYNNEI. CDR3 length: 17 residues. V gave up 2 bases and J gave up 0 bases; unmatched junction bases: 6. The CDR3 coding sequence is TGTGCCAGCAGTGAACGACTAGCGGGGATGAGCTCCTACGAGCAGTACTTC. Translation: CASSERLAGMSSYEQYF.

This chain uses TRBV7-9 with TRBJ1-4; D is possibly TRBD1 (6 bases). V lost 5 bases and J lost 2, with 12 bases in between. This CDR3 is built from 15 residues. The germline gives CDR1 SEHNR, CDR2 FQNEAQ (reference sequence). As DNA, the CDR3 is TGTGCCAGCAGCGCACAGGGAACGACTAATGAAAAACTGTTTTTT. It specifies CASSAQGTTNEKLFF.